The clone carrying this T cell receptor beta chain was recorded a few times. Its specificity is not known. The data derive from a study of T cells in localized non-small cell lung cancer. This CDR3 spans 13 amino acids. V was clipped by 7 bases and J by 7 bases; unmatched bases: 13. CDR1 SQVTM and CDR2 ANQGSEA come from the germline V gene. Libraries were prepared by immunoSEQ multiplex PCR; TCRdb keeps only in-frame clonotypes and omits some of them. The repertoire holds tens of thousands of clones, with just over 90% as singletons. Whole-study findings and limits: Overall survival was longer when the density of T cells in the blood was higher. Only one tumor region was sequenced, so heterogeneity remains possible. The appearance of a median approximately 55 of the top 100 tumor clones was seen in adjacent lung. Uninvolved adjacent lung, not tumor, had the highest T cell clonality.

The sequencing used peripheral blood, collected before any cancer treatment. The clonotype originates from a man aged 35 to 69 with stage I lung adenocarcinoma. The chain recombines TRBV29-1 with TRBJ2-7; the match to TRBD2 covers 7 bases. The CDR3: CSGTRGTRGEQYF. Here the CDR3 DNA reads TGCAGCGGGACGCGGGGGACCCGTGGGGAGCAGTACTTC.